This T cell receptor beta chain emerged from a study of shared clonotypes between healthy human individuals. Turning to the study itself: Per-donor plates numbered three CD4 naive, three CD4 memory, two CD8 naive and one CD8 memory.

The study's findings and limits: The four-donor shared clonotypes exceeded non-shared clonotypes in generation probability, with non-shared ones scoring lower. A generally larger estimated richness was seen in naive subsets than in memory subsets.

In the original processing: Without quality scores, immunoSEQ junctional reads could not be filtered like full-length reads. The data were produced by immunoSEQ multiplex PCR, yet TCRdb's version contains in-frame clones alone and is incomplete. Clonal size and the V and J genes are those of that table, whereas D and trimming came from the DNA. The data hold about 680,000 clones, with about three quarters observed a single time. Germline-derived CDR1 and CDR2 are SGHKS and YYEKEE (reference sequence). The CDR3 extends over 12 amino acids. The V gene lost 3 bases and the J gene lost 3 bases, with 7 bases spanning the gap. Comment on this clone: Its antigen is unidentified.

The chain uses TRBV5-5 and TRBJ2-7; maybe TRBD2 (6 bases). Input material: memory CD4+ T cells sorted from blood. The subset was: CD45RA-negative fraction. The receptor was isolated from a woman aged 30 to 39 in good health. The CDR3 loop reads CASSSGLYEQYF. The DNA of the CDR3 is TGTGCCAGCAGCTCGGGACTCTACGAGCAGTACTTC.